This passage covers 8 T cell receptor beta chains from one sample sequenced in a study of beta chain features in type 1 diabetes. Overall study findings and caveats: Among patients with Type 1 diabetes, TCRB CDR3s were moderately but significantly shorter in every one of the four CD4+ subsets.

The authors reverse transcribed all of the isolated RNA, so sequencing captured expressed TCRB transcripts. The data were produced by immunoSEQ multiplex PCR, yet TCRdb's version contains in-frame clones alone and is incomplete. The data contain 250,000 to 350,000 clones, approximately 15% of them seen just once; the ten biggest clones take up 0.015% to 0.02%. These receptors have no identified antigens. Sequencing was carried out using naive CD4+ T cells from blood. The source is a man between 25 and 39 years old with type 1 diabetes.

The rearrangement joins TRBV29-1 to TRBJ1-1, with 8 bases lining up with TRBD1. From germline, CDR1 is SQVTM and CDR2 ANQGSEA. With V trimmed by 7 bases and J by 12 bases, 13 bases remained unmatched. This CDR3 comprises 12 residues. CDR3 protein: CSAGEQGGRTFF. The CDR3 DNA reads as TGCAGCGCCGGGGAACAGGGGGGGCGAACTTTCTTT.

The rearrangement links TRBV6-6 to TRBJ1-1; D is possibly TRBD1 (6 bases). Germline CDR1 MNHNY, CDR2 SVGAGI (reference sequence). Trimming stripped 5 bases from V and 4 bases from J, with 8 bases between. The CDR3 contains 12 residues. In nucleotides, the CDR3 is TGTGCCAGCAGTGTGACAGGCACTGAAGCTTTCTTT. Translated: CASSVTGTEAFF.

This clone has only a few counts. The chain carries TRBV4-3 and TRBJ1-5; possible D gene TRBD1, 6 bases. Germline CDR1 is LGHNA and CDR2 is YSLEER. This CDR3 comprises 15 residues. V lost 0 bases to trimming and J lost 6 bases, with 12 bases between them. Here the CDR3 reads CASSQDTGYGQPQHF. The CDR3 region has the DNA TGCGCCAGCAGCCAAGATACAGGGTATGGTCAGCCCCAGCATTTT.

This clone was seen a few times. The chain carries TRBV7-8 and TRBJ2-7; TRBD1 matches at 7 bases. The CDR3 spans 14 residues. V lost 2 bases, J lost 2 bases, and 3 bases stayed unmatched. Germline CDR1 and CDR2: SGHVS and FQNEAQ. The CDR3 is CASSLNRGPYEQYF. The CDR3 DNA is TGTGCCAGCAGCTTAAACAGGGGTCCCTACGAGCAGTACTTC.

The V gene is TRBV28, the J gene TRBJ1-2; D unclear. CDR3 length: 13 residues. The V end was cut by 2 bases, the J end by 4 bases, with 8 bases between. Looked up from germline, CDR1 is MDHEN and CDR2 is SYDVKM. As DNA, the CDR3 is TGTGCCAGCAGTTTACCCGGAGCCTATGGCTACACCTTC. Its protein product is CASSLPGAYGYTF.

The chain carries TRBV4-3 and TRBJ2-1, with 7 bases identical to TRBD2. This CDR3 contains 16 residues. The V segment lost 1 base and the J segment 4 bases; nucleotides outside the gene matches: 7. CDR1 is LGHNA, CDR2 YSLEER, per germline. Here the CDR3 DNA reads TGCGCCAGCAGCCAAGCCGGCGGGAGAAGGTACAATGAGCAGTTCTTC. Protein product: CASSQAGGRRYNEQFF.

This chain joins TRBV6-1 and TRBJ2-7, with D possibly TRBD1 on 6 matching bases. V was clipped by 7 bases and J by 6 bases, with 13 bases between them. Germline V gives CDR1 MNHNS, CDR2 SASEGT. This CDR3 spans 12 amino acids. The CDR3 nucleotides are TGTGCCAGCACCCGGACAGCCGGCGAGCAGTACTTC. Translated, it gives CASTRTAGEQYF.

V is TRBV21-1 and J is TRBJ2-1; the DNA was not compared with TRBD2, the D call given in the table. TRBV21-1 constitutes a pseudogene. This CDR3 is built from 16 residues. Written as DNA, the CDR3 is TGTGCCAGCAGCAAAGGGACTAGCAGTCGATACAATGAGCAGTTCTTC. Amino acid sequence: CASSKGTSSRYNEQFF.